This T cell receptor beta chain stems from a study of blood T cell repertoires in COVID-19. Study at large: There were acute and convalescent COVID-19 samples, and they came from the United States, Italy and Spain. PBMCs, B-cell-depleted T cells, or T cells were the source of the cDNA or gDNA that made up the material.

Original processing methods: Reference gene primer amplification in the assay estimated nucleated cell counts. Libraries were prepared by immunoSEQ multiplex PCR; TCRdb keeps only in-frame clonotypes and omits some of them. The D gene and trimming were derived from the DNA, and the V and J assignments and clone size from that table. The sample lists around 300,000 clones, over 75% occurring once. This clone was picked up one time. The origin of this receptor is a woman between 45 and 65 years old with active or convalescent COVID-19. Sequencing input: peripheral blood.

Here the CDR3 DNA reads TGTGCCAGTGGGGCAGTAATGAACACTGAAGCTTTCTTT. This sequence encodes CASGAVMNTEAFF. The chain employs TRBV9 and TRBJ1-1; a possible D gene is TRBD1 (5 bases). Germline CDR1 and CDR2: SGDLS and YYNGEE. Trimming took off 8 bases at V and 0 bases at J, with 11 bases between the two ends. The CDR3 loop spans 13 amino acids.